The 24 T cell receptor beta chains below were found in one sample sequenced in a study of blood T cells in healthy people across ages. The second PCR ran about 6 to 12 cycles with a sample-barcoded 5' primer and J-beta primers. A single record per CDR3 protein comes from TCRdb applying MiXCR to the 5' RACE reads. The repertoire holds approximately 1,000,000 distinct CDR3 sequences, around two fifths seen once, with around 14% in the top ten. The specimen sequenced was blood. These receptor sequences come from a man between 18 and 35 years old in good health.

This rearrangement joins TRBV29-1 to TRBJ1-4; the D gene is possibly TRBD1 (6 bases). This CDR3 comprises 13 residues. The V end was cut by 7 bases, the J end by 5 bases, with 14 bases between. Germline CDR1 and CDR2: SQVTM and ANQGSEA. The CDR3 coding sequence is TGCAGCGCCACGGGGGGCCCCAATGAAAAACTGTTTTTT. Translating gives CSATGGPNEKLFF.

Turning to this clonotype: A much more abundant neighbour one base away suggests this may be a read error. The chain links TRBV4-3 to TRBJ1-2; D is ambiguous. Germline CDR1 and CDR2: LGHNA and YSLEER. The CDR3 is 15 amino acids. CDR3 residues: CASSQDWSSNYGCTF. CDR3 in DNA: TGCGCCAGCAGCCAAGATTGGTCCAGTAACTATGGCTGCACCTTC.

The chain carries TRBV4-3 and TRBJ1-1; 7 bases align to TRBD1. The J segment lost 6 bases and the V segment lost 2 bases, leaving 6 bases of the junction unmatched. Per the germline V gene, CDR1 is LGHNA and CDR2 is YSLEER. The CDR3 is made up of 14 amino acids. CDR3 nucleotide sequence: TGCGCCAGCAGCCAATTACAGGGGTTAGCTGAAGCTTTCTTT. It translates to CASSQLQGLAEAFF.

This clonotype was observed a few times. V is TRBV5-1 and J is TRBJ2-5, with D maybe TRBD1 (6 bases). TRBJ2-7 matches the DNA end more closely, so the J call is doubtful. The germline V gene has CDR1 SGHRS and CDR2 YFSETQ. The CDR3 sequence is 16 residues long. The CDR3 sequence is CASSLNGQKLVYEQYF. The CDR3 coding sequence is TGCGCCAGCAGCTTGAATGGACAGAAGTTAGTCTACGAGCAGTACTTC.

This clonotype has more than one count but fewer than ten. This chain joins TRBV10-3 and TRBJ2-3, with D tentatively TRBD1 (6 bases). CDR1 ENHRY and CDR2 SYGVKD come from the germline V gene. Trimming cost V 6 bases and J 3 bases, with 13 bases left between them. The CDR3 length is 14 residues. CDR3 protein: CAIRPGQPTDTQYF. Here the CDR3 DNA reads TGTGCCATCAGACCGGGACAACCTACAGATACGCAGTATTTT.

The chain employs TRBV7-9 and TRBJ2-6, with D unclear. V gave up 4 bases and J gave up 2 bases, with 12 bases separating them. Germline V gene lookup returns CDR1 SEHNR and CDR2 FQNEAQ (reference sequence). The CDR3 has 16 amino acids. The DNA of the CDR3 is TGTGCCAGCAGCTCCAGCTGGCGCACTGGGGCCAACGTCCTGACTTTC. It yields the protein CASSSSWRTGANVLTF.

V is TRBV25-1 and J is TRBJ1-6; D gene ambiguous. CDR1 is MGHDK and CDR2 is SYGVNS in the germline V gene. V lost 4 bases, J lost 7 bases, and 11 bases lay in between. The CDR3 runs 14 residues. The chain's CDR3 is CASSAGYLNSPLHF. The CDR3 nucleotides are TGTGCCAGCAGTGCGGGGTACTTAAATTCACCCCTCCACTTT.

The CDR3 is CASSVAGQQETQFF. In DNA, the CDR3 is TGTGCCAGCAGCGTAGCGGGTCAGCAAGAGACCCAGTTCTTC. The chain couples TRBV9 to TRBJ2-1; D not resolved. There are 14 residues in the CDR3. Germline V lookup: CDR1 SGDLS, CDR2 YYNGEE. Trimming removed 0 bases from V and 13 bases from J, with 17 bases in between.

Here the CDR3 DNA reads TGCAGCGTCGCCGGGAGCGGAGATGGCTACACCTTC. Translation gives CSVAGSGDGYTF. This chain uses TRBV29-1 with TRBJ1-2; D remains unclear. The V end lost 6 bases, the J end lost 6 bases, and 14 bases lay between the germline ends. Germline V gene data show CDR1 as SQVTM and CDR2 as ANQGSEA. The CDR3 sequence is 12 residues long.

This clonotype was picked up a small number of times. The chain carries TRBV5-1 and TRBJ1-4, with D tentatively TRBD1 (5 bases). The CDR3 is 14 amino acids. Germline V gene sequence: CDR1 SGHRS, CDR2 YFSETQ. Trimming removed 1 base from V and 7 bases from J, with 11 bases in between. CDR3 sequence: CASSLTLGGEKLFF. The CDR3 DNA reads TGCGCCAGCAGCTTGACCCTCGGGGGTGAAAAACTGTTTTTT.

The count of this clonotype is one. CDR3 DNA sequence: TGTGCCAGCGGGCGCTCATATGGCTACACCTTC. Translation gives CASGRSYGYTF. This rearrangement joins TRBV6-5 to TRBJ1-2; D gene ambiguous. The germline V gene encodes CDR1 MNHEY and CDR2 SVGAGI. This CDR3 region has 11 residues. Deletions cut 8 bases from V and 5 bases from J, with 9 bases between.

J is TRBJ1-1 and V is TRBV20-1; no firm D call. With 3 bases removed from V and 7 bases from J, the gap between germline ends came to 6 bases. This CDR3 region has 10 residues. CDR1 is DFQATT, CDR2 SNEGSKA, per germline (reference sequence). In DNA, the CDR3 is TGCAGTGCTAGTAACGATGAAGCTTTCTTT. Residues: CSASNDEAFF.

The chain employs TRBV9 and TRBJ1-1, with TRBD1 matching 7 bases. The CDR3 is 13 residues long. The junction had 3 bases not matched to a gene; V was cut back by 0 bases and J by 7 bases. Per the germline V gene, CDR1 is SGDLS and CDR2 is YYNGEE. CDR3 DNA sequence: TGTGCCAGCAGCGTAGGGCAGGGGGATGAAGCTTTCTTT. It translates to CASSVGQGDEAFF.

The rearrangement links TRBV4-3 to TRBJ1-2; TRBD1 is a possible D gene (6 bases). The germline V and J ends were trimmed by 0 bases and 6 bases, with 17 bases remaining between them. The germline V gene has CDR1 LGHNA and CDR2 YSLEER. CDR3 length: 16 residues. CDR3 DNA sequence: TGCGCCAGCAGCCAAGATACGGTGCCAGGGGTGAATGGCTACACCTTC. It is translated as CASSQDTVPGVNGYTF.

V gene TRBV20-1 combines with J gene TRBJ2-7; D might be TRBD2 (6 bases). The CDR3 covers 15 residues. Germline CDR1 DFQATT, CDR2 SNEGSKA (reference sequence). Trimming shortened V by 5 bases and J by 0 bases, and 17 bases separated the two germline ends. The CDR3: CSAGKPGVRSYEQYF. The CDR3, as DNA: TGCAGTGCTGGAAAACCGGGAGTACGCTCCTACGAGCAGTACTTC.

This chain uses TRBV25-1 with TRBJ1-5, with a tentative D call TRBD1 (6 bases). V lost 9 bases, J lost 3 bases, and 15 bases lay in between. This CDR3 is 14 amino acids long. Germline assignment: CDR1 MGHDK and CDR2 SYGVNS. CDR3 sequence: CASKRGGLNQPQHF. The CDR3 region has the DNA TGTGCCAGTAAAAGGGGGGGGCTCAATCAGCCCCAGCATTTT. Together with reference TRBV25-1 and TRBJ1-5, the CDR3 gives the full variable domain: EADIYQTPRYLVIGTGKKITLECSQTMGHDKMYWYQQDPGMELHLIHYSYGVNSTEKGDLSSESTVSRIRTEHFPLTLESARPSHTSQYLCASKRGGLNQPQHFGDGTRLSIL.

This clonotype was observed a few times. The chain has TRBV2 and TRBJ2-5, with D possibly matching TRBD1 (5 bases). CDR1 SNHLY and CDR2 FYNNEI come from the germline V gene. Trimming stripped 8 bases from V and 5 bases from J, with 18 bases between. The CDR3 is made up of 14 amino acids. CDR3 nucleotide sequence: TGTGCCAGCGGATCCGCAGGGATTCGGGAGACCCAGTACTTC. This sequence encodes CASGSAGIRETQYF.

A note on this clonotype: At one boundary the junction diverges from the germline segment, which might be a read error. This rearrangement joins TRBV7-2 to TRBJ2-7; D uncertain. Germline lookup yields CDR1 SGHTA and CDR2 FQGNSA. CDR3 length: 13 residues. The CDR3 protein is CASILTRPYEQYF. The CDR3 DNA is TGTGCCAGCATCTTAACGCGTCCCTACGAGCAGTACTTC.

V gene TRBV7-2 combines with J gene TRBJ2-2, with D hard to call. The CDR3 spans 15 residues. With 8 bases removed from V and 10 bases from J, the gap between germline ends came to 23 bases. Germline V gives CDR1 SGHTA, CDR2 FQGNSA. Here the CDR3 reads CASLEGYRAHPELFF. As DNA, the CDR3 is TGTGCCAGCTTAGAAGGTTACAGAGCTCACCCGGAGCTGTTTTTT.

CDR3 amino acids: CSVVGDAEAFF. The CDR3 coding sequence is TGCAGCGTTGTTGGTGACGCTGAAGCTTTCTTT. The V call is TRBV29-1, the J call TRBJ1-1, with D unclear. This CDR3 region has 11 residues. The V and J ends lost 4 bases and 6 bases respectively, with 9 bases between them. Germline loops: CDR1 SQVTM, CDR2 ANQGSEA.

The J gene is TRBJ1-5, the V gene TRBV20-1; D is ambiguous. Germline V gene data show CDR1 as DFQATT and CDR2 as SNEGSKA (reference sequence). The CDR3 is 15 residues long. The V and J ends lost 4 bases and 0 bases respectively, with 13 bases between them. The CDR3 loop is CSAKDGSYSNQPQHF. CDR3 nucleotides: TGCAGTGCTAAGGACGGCAGTTATAGCAATCAGCCCCAGCATTTT.

The CDR3 DNA follows: TGTGCCAGCAGCATGCGGGGGGGCAACTATGGCTACACCTTC. Protein product: CASSMRGGNYGYTF. This rearrangement joins TRBV11-1 to TRBJ1-2; possibly TRBD1 for D (6 bases). Trimming removed 5 bases from V and 2 bases from J, with 12 bases in between. The germline gives CDR1 SGHAT, CDR2 FQDESV (reference sequence). The length of the CDR3 is 14 residues.

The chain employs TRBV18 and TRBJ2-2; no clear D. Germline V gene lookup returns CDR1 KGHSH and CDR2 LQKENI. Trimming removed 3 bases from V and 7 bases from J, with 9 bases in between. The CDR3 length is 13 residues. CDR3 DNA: TGTGCCAGCTCACCGAATACGAACGGGGAGCTGTTTTTT. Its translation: CASSPNTNGELFF.

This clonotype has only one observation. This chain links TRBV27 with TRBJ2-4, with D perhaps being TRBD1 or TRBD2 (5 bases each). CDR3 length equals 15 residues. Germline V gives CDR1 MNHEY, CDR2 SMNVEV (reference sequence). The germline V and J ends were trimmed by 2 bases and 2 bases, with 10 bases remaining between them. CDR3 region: CASSLVQGPKNIQYF. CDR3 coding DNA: TGTGCCAGCAGTTTAGTTCAGGGACCCAAAAACATTCAGTACTTC.